The 18 T cell receptor beta chains below all came from one sample that was sequenced in a study of tumor-infiltrating lymphocytes in primary liver carcinoma. TCR beta cDNA was prepared out of about 510 ng total RNA by means of a constant-region primer. Library construction for TCR beta comprised three nested multiplex PCR rounds performed with slightly modified ARM-PCR. Each of the first two PCR rounds ran nine to ten cycles with TRBV1-TRBV30 forward and C-beta reverse primers. TCRdb called the multiplex PCR reads again in MiXCR, with one record for every CDR3 protein. The sample comprises 250,000 to 350,000 distinct CDR3 sequences, approximately 58% of which are singletons, and about 18% rests with the top ten. RNA was extracted from whole blood without cell sorting, alongside germline DNA. The specimen sequenced was peripheral blood. The origin of the receptors is a woman younger than 45 with primary liver carcinoma and hepatitis B virus infection.

In the case of this clonotype: One base away lies a much larger clone, so this may be a sequencing read error. The chain recombines TRBV10-3 with TRBJ2-7, with D perhaps TRBD1 (6 bases). Germline CDR1 reads ENHRY; CDR2 reads SYGVKD. V lost 8 bases, J lost 4 bases, and 21 bases lay in between. There are 15 residues in the CDR3. The CDR3 loop reads CAIGRGTLGSYEQYF. The CDR3 DNA sequence: TGTGCCATCGGGAGAGGGACACTAGGGTCGTACGAGCAGTACTTC.

The chain recombines TRBV7-9 with TRBJ1-2; D perhaps matches TRBD1 (6 bases). The V gene's germline CDR1 is SEHNR and CDR2 FQNEAQ (reference sequence). Deletions cut 1 base from V and 6 bases from J, with 12 bases between. The CDR3 is 14 amino acids. The CDR3 here is CASSLVGGAHGYTF. CDR3 in DNA: TGTGCCAGCAGCTTAGTTGGGGGCGCGCATGGCTACACCTTC.

This rearrangement joins TRBV11-2 to TRBJ2-3, with D perhaps TRBD2 (5 bases). Trimming left V 11 bases short and J 11 bases short, with 17 bases between. Looked up from germline, CDR1 is SGHAT and CDR2 is FQNNGV. This CDR3 has 11 residues. The CDR3 sequence is CASRGSGKQYF. The DNA for the CDR3 is TGTGCCTCTCGAGGGTCAGGCAAGCAGTATTTT.

This clonotype was picked up many times. V gene TRBV6-5 combines with J gene TRBJ2-5, with TRBD2 identical over 10 bases. With V trimmed by 5 bases and J by 1 base, 4 bases remained unmatched. Germline CDR1 and CDR2: MNHEY and SVGAGI. The CDR3 has 15 amino acids. The CDR3 DNA is TGTGCCAGCAGTACGAGACTAGCGGGCCAAGAGACCCAGTACTTC. This sequence encodes CASSTRLAGQETQYF.

For this clonotype: One junction end disagrees with the germline gene, perhaps due to a read error. V is TRBV11-3 and J is TRBJ2-6; D gene unclear. Germline V gives CDR1 SGHNT, CDR2 YENEEA. The CDR3 length is 13 residues. The CDR3 loop is CANSQVGANVLTF. The CDR3 nucleotides are TGTGCCAACAGCCAAGTAGGGGCCAACGTCCTGACTTTC.

Only one count was recorded for this clonotype. The CDR3 ends on some other residue instead of the conserved phenylalanine or tryptophan, so this is likely a read error. The chain couples TRBV6-5 to TRBJ2-5; maybe TRBD1 (6 bases). This CDR3 has 13 residues. The germline V gene encodes CDR1 MNHEY and CDR2 SVGAGI. V lost 6 bases and J lost 5, with 13 bases in between. CDR3 residues: CASSPNRGETQYL. For the CDR3, the DNA is TGTGCCAGCAGCCCGAATAGGGGGGAGACCCAGTACCTC.

As to this clonotype: This may arise from a read error, as a much more abundant clone is one base away. V usage is TRBV6-5 and J usage is TRBJ2-1, with 14 bases aligning to TRBD2. In germline, CDR1 is MNHEY, CDR2 SVGAGI. This CDR3 has 15 amino acids. In nucleotides, the CDR3 is TGTGCCAGCAGTAAGGGACTAGCGGGAGCCAATGAGCGGTTCTTC. It is translated as CASSKGLAGANERFF.

This clonotype was seen many times. V gene TRBV6-1 combines with J gene TRBJ1-1; D is undetermined. With 0 bases removed from V and 5 bases from J, the gap between germline ends came to 10 bases. Germline V lookup: CDR1 MNHNS, CDR2 SASEGT. The CDR3 contains 14 residues. For the CDR3, the DNA is TGTGCCAGCAGTGAAGCGCAAGGAGGGACTGAAGCTTTCTTT. It codes for CASSEAQGGTEAFF.

A remark on this clonotype: An end of the junction does not agree with germline; a read error may underlie this. The rearrangement links TRBV6-5 to TRBJ2-7, with a weak D call TRBD2 (5 bases). Per germline, CDR1 MNHEY and CDR2 SVGAGI. The CDR3 runs to 14 residues. CDR3 protein: CASSYSRVMDEQYF. The CDR3 DNA reads TGTGCCAGCAGCTACTCGCGGGTCATGGACGAGCAGTACTTC.

Comments on this clonotype: This may come from a read error, since a much larger clone is one base off. The chain combines TRBV6-2 or TRBV6-3 with TRBJ2-3; a weak D match, TRBD2 (5 bases). The CDR3 spans 14 residues. Germline CDR1 reads MNHEY; CDR2 reads SVGEGT. Trimming removed 5 bases from V and 5 bases from J, with 14 bases in between. The CDR3 DNA sequence: TGTGCCAGCAGTCCAGAGGGAGAGGGAGATACGCAGTATTTT. As protein: CASSPEGEGDTQYF.

To note about this clonotype: An end of the junction does not agree with germline; a read error may underlie this. The rearrangement uses TRBV4-2 and TRBJ2-7; 8 bases match TRBD2. Looked up from germline, CDR1 is LGHNA and CDR2 is YNFKEQ. The CDR3 is made up of 15 amino acids. The CDR3 protein is CTSSQASGSDHEQNF. The CDR3 DNA sequence: TGTACCAGCAGCCAAGCGAGCGGGAGTGATCACGAGCAGAACTTC.

Regarding this clonotype: This sequence may be a read error, since a much larger clone differs from it by one base. The chain uses TRBV28 and TRBJ2-3; a possible D gene is TRBD2 (6 bases). This CDR3 has 15 amino acids. The V end lost 5 bases, the J end lost 1 base, and 13 bases lay between the germline ends. Germline V gene sequence: CDR1 MDHEN, CDR2 SYDVKM. CDR3 DNA: TGTGCCAGCAGTCCCATACTAGCCGGCACAGATACGCAGTATTTT. It is translated as CASSPILAGTDTQYF. Full variable domain (outside the CDR3, taken from reference TRBV28 and TRBJ2-3): DVKVTQSSRYLVKRTGEKVFLECVQDMDHENMFWYRQDPGLGLRLIYFSYDVKMKEKGDIPEGYSVSREKKERFSLILESASTNQTSMYLCASSPILAGTDTQYFGPGTRLTVL.

As to this clonotype: One base away lies a much larger clone, so this may be a sequencing read error. Since the CDR3 does not end with the conserved phenylalanine or tryptophan, this likely comes from a read error. The genes are TRBV29-1 and TRBJ2-1; D is unclear. The V gene lost 6 bases and the J gene lost 1 base, with 10 bases spanning the gap. Looked up from germline, CDR1 is SQVTM and CDR2 is ANQGSEA. The CDR3 totals 13 residues. In DNA form, the CDR3 reads TGCAGCGTACGCTCTTCATCCTACAATGAGCAGTTCATC. Translation: CSVRSSSYNEQFI.

Notes on this clonotype: A read error may explain this, as a much larger clone is one base away. The chain couples TRBV29-1 to TRBJ2-1, with D uncertain. This CDR3 is 13 amino acids long. V gave up 7 bases and J gave up 5 bases, with 15 bases separating them. CDR1 and CDR2 from the germline V gene are SQVTM and ANQGSEA. CDR3 protein: CSAEAVADNEQFF. In nucleotides, the CDR3 is TGCAGCGCCGAGGCGGTGGCGGACAATGAGCAGTTCTTC.

V is TRBV18 and J is TRBJ1-1, with D unclear. Trimming cost V 3 bases and J 1 base, with 9 bases left between them. CDR1 KGHSH and CDR2 LQKENI come from the germline V gene. The CDR3 contains 14 residues. CDR3 in amino acids: CASSPRTGNTEAFF. The CDR3 DNA reads as TGTGCCAGCTCACCCAGGACGGGGAACACTGAAGCTTTCTTT.

With respect to this clonotype: This clone may be a read error of a much larger clone one base away. V usage is TRBV6-1 and J usage is TRBJ2-4; D not certain. Looked up from germline, CDR1 is MNHNS and CDR2 is SASEGT. The CDR3 extends over 14 amino acids. CDR3 coding DNA: TGTGTCAGCAGTGATGGCCTAGCCAAAAACATTCAGTACTTC. Translated: CVSSDGLAKNIQYF.

This clonotype was counted only a few times. The rearrangement links TRBV4-1 to TRBJ2-1; maybe TRBD2 (6 bases). CDR3 length: 16 amino acids. Germline V gene data show CDR1 as MGHRA and CDR2 as YSYEKL. V was trimmed by 0 bases and J by 6 bases, leaving 15 bases between them. The CDR3 is CASSQEEGLSGNEQFF. The DNA for the CDR3 is TGCGCCAGCAGCCAAGAGGAGGGACTTAGCGGCAATGAGCAGTTCTTC.

The sample holds one count of this clonotype. The chain is built from TRBV6-6 and TRBJ1-1; D is uncertain. V lost 7 bases and J lost 0, with 15 bases in between. The CDR3 totals 15 residues. The germline V gene encodes CDR1 MNHNY and CDR2 SVGAGI (reference sequence). The CDR3 loop reads CASTPSKTVNTEAFF. The CDR3 nucleotides are TGTGCCAGCACTCCATCCAAGACGGTGAACACTGAAGCTTTCTTT.